This TCR beta chain is drawn from a study of blood T cell repertoires in COVID-19. On the study more broadly: Acute and convalescent COVID-19 samples came from the United States, Italy and Spain.

Participant reports of clinical history set cohort assignment. Study processing details: Counts of nucleated cells, estimated from reference gene primer amplification, were obtained. The assay was immunoSEQ multiplex PCR, and TCRdb's table has in-frame clones only and misses some. D and trimming come from the DNA, and the V and J calls and clone size come from that table. The profile shows around 250,000 clones, 70% to 90% of them singletons. The CDR3 contains 13 residues. The junction had 1 base not matched to a gene; V was cut back by 3 bases and J by 4 bases. Per the germline V gene, CDR1 is SGHAT and CDR2 is FQNNGV. This clone is a singleton in its sample.

This receptor was obtained from a woman aged 45-60 years who had been exposed to COVID-19. The sample taken for sequencing was PBMCs or T cells enriched from blood (not recorded which). This chain joins TRBV11-2 and TRBJ1-1; TRBD1 agrees at 8 bases. The chain's CDR3 is CASSFDRGTEAFF. CDR3 in DNA: TGTGCCAGCAGCTTCGACAGGGGCACTGAAGCTTTCTTT. Using reference TRBV11-2 and TRBJ1-1 for the parts outside the CDR3, the full variable domain is EAGVAQSPRYKIIEKRQSVAFWCNPISGHATLYWYQQILGQGPKLLIQFQNNGVVDDSQLPKDRFSAERLKGVDSTLKIQPAKLEDSAVYLCASSFDRGTEAFFGQGTRLTVV.